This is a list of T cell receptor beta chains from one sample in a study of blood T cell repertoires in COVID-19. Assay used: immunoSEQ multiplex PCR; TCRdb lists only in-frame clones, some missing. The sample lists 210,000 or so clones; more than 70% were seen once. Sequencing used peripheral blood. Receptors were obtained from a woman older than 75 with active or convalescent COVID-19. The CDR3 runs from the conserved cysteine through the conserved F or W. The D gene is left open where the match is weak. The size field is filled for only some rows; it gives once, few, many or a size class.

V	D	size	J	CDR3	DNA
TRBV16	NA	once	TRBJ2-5	CASSHLTGVAGTQYF	TGTGCCAGCAGCCACCTGACAGGGGTAGCGGGGACCCAGTACTTC
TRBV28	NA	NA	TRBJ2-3	CASSPPEGRTDTQYF	TGTGCCAGCAGCCCCCCGGAGGGCCGCACAGATACGCAGTATTTT
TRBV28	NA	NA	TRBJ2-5	CASSLVLPPGTQYF	TGTGCCAGCTCTCTCGTTCTCCCCCCGGGGACCCAGTACTTC
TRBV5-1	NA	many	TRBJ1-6	CASSQQGSAYNSPLHF	TGCGCCAGCAGCCAACAGGGAAGCGCCTATAATTCACCCCTCCACTTT
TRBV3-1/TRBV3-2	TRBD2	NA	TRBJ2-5	CASSQAPWTSGQETQYF	TGTGCCAGCAGCCAAGCCCCGTGGACTAGCGGCCAAGAGACCCAGTACTTC
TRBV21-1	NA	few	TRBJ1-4	CASSKGQGNAPNEKLFF	TGTGCCAGCAGCAAAGGACAGGGAAATGCTCCTAATGAAAAACTGTTTTTT
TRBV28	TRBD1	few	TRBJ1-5	CASSLIGTGIQPQHF	TGTGCCAGCAGTTTAATAGGGACAGGGATCCAGCCCCAGCATTTT
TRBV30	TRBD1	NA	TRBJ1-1	CAWSGTGGTEAFF	TGTGCCTGGAGTGGGACAGGGGGCACTGAAGCTTTCTTT
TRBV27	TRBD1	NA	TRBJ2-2	CASSPKRTGDTGELFF	TGTGCCAGCAGTCCGAAGAGGACAGGAGACACCGGGGAGCTGTTTTTT
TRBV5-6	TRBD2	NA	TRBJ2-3	CASSYLAGAGGPSTDTQYF	TGTGCCAGCAGTTATCTAGCGGGGGCGGGGGGCCCAAGCACAGATACGCAGTATTTT
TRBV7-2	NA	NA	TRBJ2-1	CASSLARTGNNEQFF	TGTGCCAGCAGCTTAGCCCGGACGGGGAACAATGAGCAGTTCTTC
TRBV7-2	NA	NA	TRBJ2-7	CASSLTAAVNEQYF	TGTGCCAGCAGCTTGACCGCCGCGGTAAACGAGCAGTACTTC
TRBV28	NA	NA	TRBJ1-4	CASTFGQEKLFF	TGTGCCAGCACCTTTGGACAGGAAAAACTGTTTTTT
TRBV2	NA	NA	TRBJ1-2	CASSPWGGIIF	TGTGCCAGCAGTCCCTGGGGGGGTATCATCTTC
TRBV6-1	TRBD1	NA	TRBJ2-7	CASSEEYEWTGVYEQYF	TGTGCCAGCAGTGAAGAGTACGAGTGGACAGGGGTATACGAGCAGTACTTC
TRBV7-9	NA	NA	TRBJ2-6	CASSSISGTGANVLTF	TGTGCCAGCAGCTCCATCTCAGGTACTGGGGCCAACGTCCTGACTTTC
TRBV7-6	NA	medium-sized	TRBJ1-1	CASRLDSYPNTEAFF	TGTGCCAGCAGACTTGACAGCTACCCGAACACTGAAGCTTTCTTT
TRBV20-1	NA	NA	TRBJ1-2	CSATGYGYTF	TGCAGTGCCACGGGCTATGGCTACACCTTC
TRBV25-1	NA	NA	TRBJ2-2	CASSELQLARGGELFF	TGTGCCAGCAGTGAATTGCAGCTAGCCCGCGGCGGGGAGCTGTTTTTT
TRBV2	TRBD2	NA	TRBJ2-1	CASKWLAGNEQFF	TGTGCCAGCAAGTGGCTAGCGGGCAATGAGCAGTTCTTC
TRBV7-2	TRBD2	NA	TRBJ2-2	CASSLAPPSGFTGELFF	TGTGCCAGCAGCTTAGCGCCGCCTAGCGGGTTTACCGGGGAGCTGTTTTTT
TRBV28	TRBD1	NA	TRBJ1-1	CASRPPGQGLAFF	TGTGCCAGCAGACCCCCTGGACAGGGCCTTGCTTTCTTT
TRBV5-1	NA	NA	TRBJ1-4	CASSLGLNEKLFF	TGCGCCAGCAGCTTGGGACTTAATGAAAAACTGTTTTTT
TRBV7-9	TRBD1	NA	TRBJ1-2	CASSKGQGDGYTF	TGTGCCAGCAGCAAGGGACAGGGGGACGGCTACACCTTC
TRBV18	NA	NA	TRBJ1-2	CASSQSDYGYTF	TGTGCCAGCTCACAGAGTGACTATGGCTACACCTTC
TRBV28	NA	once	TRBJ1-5	CASSFFKGGNQPQHF	TGTGCCAGCAGTTTTTTTAAGGGGGGGAATCAGCCCCAGCATTTT
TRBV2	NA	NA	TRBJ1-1	CASIPSGARVAFF	TGTGCCAGCATACCATCAGGGGCTCGGGTAGCTTTCTTT
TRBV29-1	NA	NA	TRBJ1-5	CSVARTVDQPQHF	TGCAGCGTTGCCCGGACAGTGGATCAGCCCCAGCATTTT
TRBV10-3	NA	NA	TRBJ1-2	CAMQRQGGYTF	TGTGCCATGCAACGCCAGGGTGGCTACACCTTC
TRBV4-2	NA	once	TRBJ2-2	CASSKDRNTGELFF	TGTGCCAGCAGCAAAGACAGGAACACCGGGGAGCTGTTTTTT
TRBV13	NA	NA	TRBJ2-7	CASSLEAFSGVAYEQYF	TGTGCCAGCAGCTTAGAGGCTTTTTCAGGGGTGGCCTACGAGCAGTACTTC
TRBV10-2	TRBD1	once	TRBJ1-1	CASSQGAEAFF	TGCGCCAGCAGTCAGGGGGCTGAAGCTTTCTTT
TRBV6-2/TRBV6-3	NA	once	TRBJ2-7	CASSYHTRAGAYYEQYF	TGTGCCAGCAGTTACCACACCCGGGCGGGGGCCTACTACGAGCAGTACTTC
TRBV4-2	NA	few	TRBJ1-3	CASSQDWSLSGNTIYF	TGTGCCAGCAGCCAAGATTGGTCACTTTCTGGAAACACCATATATTTT
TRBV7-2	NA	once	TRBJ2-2	CASSLRQGDVGELFF	TGTGCCAGCAGCTTAAGGCAGGGTGATGTCGGGGAGCTGTTTTTT
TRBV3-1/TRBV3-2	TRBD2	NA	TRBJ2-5	CASSQGIGGAQETQYF	TGTGCCAGCAGCCAAGGAATCGGGGGGGCGCAAGAGACCCAGTACTTC
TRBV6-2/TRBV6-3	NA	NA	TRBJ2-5	CASSYGSETGDLETQYF	TGTGCCAGCAGTTATGGATCGGAGACAGGCGACCTGGAGACCCAGTACTTC
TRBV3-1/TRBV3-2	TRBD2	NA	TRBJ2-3	CASRTLAGSTDTQYF	TGTGCCAGCAGGACACTAGCGGGGAGCACAGATACGCAGTATTTT
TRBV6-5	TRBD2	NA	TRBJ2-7	CASGTSGAYEQYF	TGTGCCAGCGGGACTAGCGGGGCCTACGAGCAGTACTTC
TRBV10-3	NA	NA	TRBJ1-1	CATRLNTEAFF	TGTGCCACGAGATTGAACACTGAAGCTTTCTTT
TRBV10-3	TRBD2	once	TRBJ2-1	CAISESEASGGHNEQFF	TGTGCCATCAGTGAGTCGGAGGCTAGCGGGGGGCACAATGAGCAGTTCTTC
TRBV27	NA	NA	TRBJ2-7	CASSLINRDEQYF	TGTGCCAGCAGTTTAATTAACAGGGACGAGCAGTACTTC
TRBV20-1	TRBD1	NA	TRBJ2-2	CSARDRVESWTGELFF	TGCAGTGCTCGTGACAGGGTGGAAAGCTGGACCGGGGAGCTGTTTTTT
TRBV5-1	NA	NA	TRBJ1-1	CASSSGQLNTEAFF	TGCGCCAGCAGCTCGGGACAACTGAACACTGAAGCTTTCTTT
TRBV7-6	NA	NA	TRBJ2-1	CASSLIERSSYNEQFF	TGTGCCAGCAGCTTAATAGAGCGGAGCTCCTACAATGAGCAGTTCTTC
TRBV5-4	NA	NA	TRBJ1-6	CASSPDSYGSPLHF	TGTGCCAGCAGCCCGGACAGTTACGGTTCACCCCTCCACTTT
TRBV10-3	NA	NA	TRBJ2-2	CAISGGRPGELFF	TGTGCCATCAGTGGGGGCAGGCCCGGGGAGCTGTTTTTT
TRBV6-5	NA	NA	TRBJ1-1	CASSLAQGNTEAFF	TGTGCCAGCAGTTTAGCCCAGGGGAACACTGAAGCTTTCTTT
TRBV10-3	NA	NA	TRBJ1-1	CAIRRSGYTEAFF	TGTGCCATCAGAAGATCGGGGTACACTGAAGCTTTCTTT
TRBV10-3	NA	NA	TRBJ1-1	CAISDRVNTEAFF	TGTGCCATCAGTGACAGGGTGAACACTGAAGCTTTCTTT
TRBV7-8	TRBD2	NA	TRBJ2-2	CASSSSGGATGELFF	TGTGCCAGCAGCAGTAGCGGGGGGGCCACCGGGGAGCTGTTTTTT
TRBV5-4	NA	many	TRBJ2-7	CASSLVGSDEQYF	TGTGCCAGCAGCTTGGTGGGCTCGGACGAGCAGTACTTC
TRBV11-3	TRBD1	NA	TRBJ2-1	CASSLVAGQGANIEQFF	TGTGCCAGCAGCTTAGTCGCGGGACAGGGCGCTAACATTGAGCAGTTCTTC
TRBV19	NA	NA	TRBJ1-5	CASSIMAVQNQPQHF	TGTGCCAGTAGTATAATGGCGGTTCAAAATCAGCCCCAGCATTTT
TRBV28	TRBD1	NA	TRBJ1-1	CASSLGTVNTEAFF	TGTGCCAGCAGTTTAGGGACAGTGAACACTGAAGCTTTCTTT
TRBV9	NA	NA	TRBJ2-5	CASSVGGLEETQYF	TGTGCCAGCAGCGTAGGGGGGCTTGAGGAGACCCAGTACTTC
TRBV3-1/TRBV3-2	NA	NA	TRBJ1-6	CASSQWGESPLHF	TGTGCCAGCAGCCAGTGGGGGGAATCACCCCTCCACTTT